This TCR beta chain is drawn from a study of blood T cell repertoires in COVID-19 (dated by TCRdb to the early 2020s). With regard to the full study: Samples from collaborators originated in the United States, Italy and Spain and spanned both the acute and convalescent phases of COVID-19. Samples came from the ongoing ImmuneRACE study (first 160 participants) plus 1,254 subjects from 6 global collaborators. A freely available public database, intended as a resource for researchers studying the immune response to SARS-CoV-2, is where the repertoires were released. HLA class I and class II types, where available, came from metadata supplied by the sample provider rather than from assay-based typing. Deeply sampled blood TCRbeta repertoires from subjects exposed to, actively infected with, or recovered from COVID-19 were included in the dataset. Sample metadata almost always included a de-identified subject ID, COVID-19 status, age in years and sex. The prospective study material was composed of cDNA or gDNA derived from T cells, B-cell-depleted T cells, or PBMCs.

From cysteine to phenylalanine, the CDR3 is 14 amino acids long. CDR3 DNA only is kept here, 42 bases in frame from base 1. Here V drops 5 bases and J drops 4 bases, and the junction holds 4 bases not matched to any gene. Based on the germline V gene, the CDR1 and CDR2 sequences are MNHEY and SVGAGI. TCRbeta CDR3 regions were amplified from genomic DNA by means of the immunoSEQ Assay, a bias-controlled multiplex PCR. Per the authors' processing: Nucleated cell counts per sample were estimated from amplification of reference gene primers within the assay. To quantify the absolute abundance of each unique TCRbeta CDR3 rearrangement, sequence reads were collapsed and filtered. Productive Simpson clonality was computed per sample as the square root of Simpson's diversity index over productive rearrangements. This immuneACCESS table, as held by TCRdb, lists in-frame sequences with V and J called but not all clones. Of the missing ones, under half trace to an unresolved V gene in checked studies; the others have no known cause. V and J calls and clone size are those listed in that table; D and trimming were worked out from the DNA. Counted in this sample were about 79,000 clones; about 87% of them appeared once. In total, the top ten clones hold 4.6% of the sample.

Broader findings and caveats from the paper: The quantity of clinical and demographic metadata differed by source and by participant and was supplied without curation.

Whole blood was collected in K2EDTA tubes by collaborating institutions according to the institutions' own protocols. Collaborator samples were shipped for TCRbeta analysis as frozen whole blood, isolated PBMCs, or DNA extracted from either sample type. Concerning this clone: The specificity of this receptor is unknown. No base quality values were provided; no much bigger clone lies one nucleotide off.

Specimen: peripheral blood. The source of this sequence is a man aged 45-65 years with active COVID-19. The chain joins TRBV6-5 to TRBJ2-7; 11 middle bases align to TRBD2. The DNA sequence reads TGTGCCAGCAGTCAGGGACTAGCGGCATACGAGCAGTACTTC. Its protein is CASSQGLAAYEQYF.